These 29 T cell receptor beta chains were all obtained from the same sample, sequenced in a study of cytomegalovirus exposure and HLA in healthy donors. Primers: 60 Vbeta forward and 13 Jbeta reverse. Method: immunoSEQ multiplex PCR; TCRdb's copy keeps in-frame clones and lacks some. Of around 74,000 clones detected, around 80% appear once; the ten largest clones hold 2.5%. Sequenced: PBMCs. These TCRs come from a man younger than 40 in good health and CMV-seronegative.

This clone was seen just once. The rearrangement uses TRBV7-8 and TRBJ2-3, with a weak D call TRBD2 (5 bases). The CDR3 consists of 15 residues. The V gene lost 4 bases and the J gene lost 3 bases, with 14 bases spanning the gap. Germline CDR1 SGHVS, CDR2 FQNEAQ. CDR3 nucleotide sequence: TGTGCCAGCAGCTCAGCCTACGGGGAAACAGATACGCAGTATTTT. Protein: CASSSAYGETDTQYF.

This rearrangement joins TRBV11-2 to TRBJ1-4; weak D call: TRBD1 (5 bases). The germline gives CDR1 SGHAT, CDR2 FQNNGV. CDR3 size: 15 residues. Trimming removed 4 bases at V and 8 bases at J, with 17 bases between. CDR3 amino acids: CASSSPTGLREKLFF. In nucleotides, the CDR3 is TGTGCCAGCAGCTCTCCAACAGGACTACGAGAAAAACTGTTTTTT.

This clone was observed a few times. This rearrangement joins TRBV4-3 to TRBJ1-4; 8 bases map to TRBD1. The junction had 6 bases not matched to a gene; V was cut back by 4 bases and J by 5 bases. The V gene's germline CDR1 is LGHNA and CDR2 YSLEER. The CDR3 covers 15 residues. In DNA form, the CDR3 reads TGCGCCAGCAGCCCGGACAGGGCGGTAAATGAAAAACTGTTTTTT. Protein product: CASSPDRAVNEKLFF.

The CDR3 protein is CASNEVTGANVLTF. For the CDR3, the DNA is TGTGCCAGTAACGAGGTTACTGGGGCCAACGTCCTGACTTTC. V is TRBV19 and J is TRBJ2-6; D ambiguous. This CDR3 has 14 residues. V was shortened by 7 bases and J by 2 bases, with 9 bases between the two germline ends. The V gene's germline CDR1 is LNHDA and CDR2 SQIVND (reference sequence).

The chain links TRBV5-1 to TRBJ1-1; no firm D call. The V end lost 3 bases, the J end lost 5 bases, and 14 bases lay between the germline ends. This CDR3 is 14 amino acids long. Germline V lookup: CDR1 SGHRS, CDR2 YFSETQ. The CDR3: CASSYDGTGTEAFF. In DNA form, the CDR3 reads TGCGCCAGCAGCTACGACGGTACGGGGACTGAAGCTTTCTTT.

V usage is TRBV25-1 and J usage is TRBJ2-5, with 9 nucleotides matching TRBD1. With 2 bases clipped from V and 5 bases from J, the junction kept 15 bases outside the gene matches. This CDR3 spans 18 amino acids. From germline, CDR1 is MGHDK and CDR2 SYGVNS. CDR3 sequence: CASSEGSGQGFWGETQYF. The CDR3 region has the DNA TGTGCCAGCAGTGAAGGATCGGGACAGGGTTTTTGGGGGGAGACCCAGTACTTC.

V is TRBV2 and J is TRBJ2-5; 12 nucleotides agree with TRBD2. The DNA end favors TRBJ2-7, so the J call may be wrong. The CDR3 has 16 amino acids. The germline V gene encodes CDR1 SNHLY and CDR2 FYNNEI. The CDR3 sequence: CASSGLTSGGSGEQYF. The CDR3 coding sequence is TGTGCCAGCAGTGGGTTGACTAGCGGGGGATCTGGCGAGCAGTACTTC.

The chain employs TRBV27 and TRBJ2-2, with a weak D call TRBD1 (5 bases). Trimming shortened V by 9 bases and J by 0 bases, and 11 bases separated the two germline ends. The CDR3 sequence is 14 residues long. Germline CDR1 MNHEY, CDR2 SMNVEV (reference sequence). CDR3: CASLDSPNTGELFF. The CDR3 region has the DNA TGTGCCAGTCTAGACAGCCCGAACACCGGGGAGCTGTTTTTT.

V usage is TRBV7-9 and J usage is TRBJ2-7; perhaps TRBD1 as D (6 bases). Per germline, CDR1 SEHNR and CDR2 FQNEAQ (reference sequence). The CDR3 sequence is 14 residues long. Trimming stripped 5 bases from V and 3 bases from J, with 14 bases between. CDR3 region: CASSPTPTGYEQYF. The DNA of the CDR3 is TGTGCCAGCAGCCCTACCCCGACAGGCTACGAGCAGTACTTC.

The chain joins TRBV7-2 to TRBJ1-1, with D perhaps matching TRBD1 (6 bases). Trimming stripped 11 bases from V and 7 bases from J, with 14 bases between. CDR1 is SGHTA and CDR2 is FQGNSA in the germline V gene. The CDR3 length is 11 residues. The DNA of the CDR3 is TGTGCCGAGGCCAAGGGGGATGAAGCTTTCTTT. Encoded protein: CAEAKGDEAFF.

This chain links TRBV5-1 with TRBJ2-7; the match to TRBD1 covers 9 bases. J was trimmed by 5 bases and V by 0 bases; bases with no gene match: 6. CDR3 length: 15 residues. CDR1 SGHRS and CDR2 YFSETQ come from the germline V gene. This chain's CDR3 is CASSLVQGARNEQYF. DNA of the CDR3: TGCGCCAGCAGCTTGGTACAGGGGGCGCGAAACGAGCAGTACTTC. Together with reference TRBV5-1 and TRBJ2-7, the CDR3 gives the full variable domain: KAGVTQTPRYLIKTRGQQVTLSCSPISGHRSVSWYQQTPGQGLQFLFEYFSETQRNKGNFPGRFSGRQFSNSRSEMNVSTLELGDSALYLCASSLVQGARNEQYFGPGTRLTVT.

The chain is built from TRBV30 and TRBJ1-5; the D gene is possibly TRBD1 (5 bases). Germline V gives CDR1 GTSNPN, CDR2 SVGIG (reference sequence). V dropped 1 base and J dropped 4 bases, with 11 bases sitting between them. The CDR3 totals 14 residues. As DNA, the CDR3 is TGTGCCTGGAGTGACAGGCTGTGGAATCAGCCCCAGCATTTT. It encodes CAWSDRLWNQPQHF.

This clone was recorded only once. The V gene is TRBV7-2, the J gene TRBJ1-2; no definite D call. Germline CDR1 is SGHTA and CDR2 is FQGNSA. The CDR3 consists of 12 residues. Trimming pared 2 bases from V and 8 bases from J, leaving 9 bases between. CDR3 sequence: CASSLRSWGYTF. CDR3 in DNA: TGTGCCAGCAGCTTACGGTCATGGGGCTACACCTTC.

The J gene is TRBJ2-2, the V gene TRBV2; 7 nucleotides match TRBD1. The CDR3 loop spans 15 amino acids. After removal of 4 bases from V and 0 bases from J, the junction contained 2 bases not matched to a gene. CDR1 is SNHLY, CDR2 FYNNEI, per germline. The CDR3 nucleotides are TGTGCCAGCAGTGTGACAGGGTCGAACACCGGGGAGCTGTTTTTT. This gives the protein CASSVTGSNTGELFF.

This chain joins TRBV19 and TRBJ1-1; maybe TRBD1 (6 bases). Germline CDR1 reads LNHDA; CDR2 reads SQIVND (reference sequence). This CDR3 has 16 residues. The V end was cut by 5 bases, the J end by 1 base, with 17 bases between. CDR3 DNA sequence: TGTGCCAGTAGTCGCCTCATCGACAGGCGGAACACTGAAGCTTTCTTT. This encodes CASSRLIDRRNTEAFF.

CDR3 in amino acids: CASSLGGQASYSGANVLTF. The CDR3 DNA sequence: TGTGCCAGCAGCTTAGGGGGACAGGCTTCTTACTCTGGGGCCAACGTCCTGACTTTC. The chain carries TRBV7-9 and TRBJ2-6; the match to TRBD1 covers 8 bases. The V gene end was trimmed by 1 base and the J gene end by 0 bases; junction bases not matched to a gene: 8. Looked up from germline, CDR1 is SEHNR and CDR2 is FQNEAQ (reference sequence). The CDR3 extends over 19 amino acids. Supplemented by reference TRBV7-9 and TRBJ2-6, the full variable domain reads DTGVSQNPRHKITKRGQNVTFRCDPISEHNRLYWYRQTLGQGPEFLTYFQNEAQLEKSRLLSDRFSAERPKGSFSTLEIQRTEQGDSAMYLCASSLGGQASYSGANVLTFGAGSRLTVL.

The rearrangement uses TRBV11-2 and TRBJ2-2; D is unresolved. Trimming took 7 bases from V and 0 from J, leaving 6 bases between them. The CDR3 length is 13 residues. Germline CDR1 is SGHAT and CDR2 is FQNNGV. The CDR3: CASTQSNTGELFF. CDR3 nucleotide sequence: TGTGCCAGCACCCAATCGAACACCGGGGAGCTGTTTTTT.

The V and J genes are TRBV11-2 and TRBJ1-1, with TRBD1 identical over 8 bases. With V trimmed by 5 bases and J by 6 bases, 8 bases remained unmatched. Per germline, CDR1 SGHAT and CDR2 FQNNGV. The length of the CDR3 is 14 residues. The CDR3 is CASSPDRVRAEAFF. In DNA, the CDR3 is TGTGCCAGCAGCCCGGACAGGGTTAGGGCTGAAGCTTTCTTT. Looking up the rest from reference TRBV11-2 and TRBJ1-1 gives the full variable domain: EAGVAQSPRYKIIEKRQSVAFWCNPISGHATLYWYQQILGQGPKLLIQFQNNGVVDDSQLPKDRFSAERLKGVDSTLKIQPAKLEDSAVYLCASSPDRVRAEAFFGQGTRLTVV.

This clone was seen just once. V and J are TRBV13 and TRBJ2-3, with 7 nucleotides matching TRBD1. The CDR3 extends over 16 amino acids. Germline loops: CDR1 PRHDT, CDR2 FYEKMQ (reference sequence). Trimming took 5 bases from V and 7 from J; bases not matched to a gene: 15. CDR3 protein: CASSATGAMLKNTQYF. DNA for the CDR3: TGTGCCAGCAGCGCTACAGGGGCGATGCTGAAGAATACGCAGTATTTT. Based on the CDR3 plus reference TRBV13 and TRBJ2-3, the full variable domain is AAGVIQSPRHLIKEKRETATLKCYPIPRHDTVYWYQQGPGQDPQFLISFYEKMQSDKGSIPDRFSAQQFSDYHSELNMSSLELGDSALYFCASSATGAMLKNTQYFGPGTRLTVL.

CDR3 bases: TGTGCCAGCAGTGAATTTGTAGCACAGACCCAGTACTTC. It translates to CASSEFVAQTQYF. V usage is TRBV2 and J usage is TRBJ2-5; D unresolved. The germline V gene has CDR1 SNHLY and CDR2 FYNNEI. This CDR3 contains 13 residues. The V end was cut by 2 bases, the J end by 6 bases, with 10 bases between.

The CDR3 loop is CASRRGQSTYEQYF. In nucleotides, the CDR3 is TGTGCCAGCAGGAGGGGACAGTCTACCTACGAGCAGTACTTC. The chain links TRBV2 to TRBJ2-7, with 7 bases that match TRBD1. From germline, CDR1 is SNHLY and CDR2 FYNNEI. Germline trimming cut 6 bases from V and 2 bases from J; bases unmatched to any gene: 7. The CDR3 loop spans 14 amino acids.

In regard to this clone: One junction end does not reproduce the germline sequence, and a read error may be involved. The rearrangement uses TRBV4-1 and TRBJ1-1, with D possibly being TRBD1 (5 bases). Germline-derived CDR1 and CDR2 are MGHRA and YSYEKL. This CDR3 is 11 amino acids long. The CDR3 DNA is TGCGCCAGCAGCCAAGGCTACAGGTTTTTTTTC. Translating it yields CASSQGYRFFF.

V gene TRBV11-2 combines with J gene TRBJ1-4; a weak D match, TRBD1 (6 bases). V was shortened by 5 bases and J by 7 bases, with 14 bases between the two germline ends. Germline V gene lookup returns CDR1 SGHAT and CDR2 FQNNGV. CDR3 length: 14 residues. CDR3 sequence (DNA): TGTGCCAGCAGCCCCCGGGCAGGGGTTGAAAAACTGTTTTTT. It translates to CASSPRAGVEKLFF.

The CDR3 coding sequence is TGTGCCAGCAGCTTAGTAGGAGGTGAAAAACTGTTTTTT. Translated: CASSLVGGEKLFF. The chain couples TRBV7-2 to TRBJ1-4; D remains ambiguous. The V end was cut by 1 base, the J end by 7 bases, with 7 bases between. The germline CDR1 and CDR2 sequences are SGHTA and FQGNSA. The CDR3 sequence is 13 residues long.

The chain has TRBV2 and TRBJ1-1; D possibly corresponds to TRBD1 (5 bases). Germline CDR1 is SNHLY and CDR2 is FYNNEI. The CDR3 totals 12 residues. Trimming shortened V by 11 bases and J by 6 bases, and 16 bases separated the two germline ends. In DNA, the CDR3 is TGTGCCTTCAGGGAGGCCCCCCCTGAAGCTTTCTTT. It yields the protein CAFREAPPEAFF.

The chain's CDR3 is CASSLEGTVGEQYF. Written as DNA, the CDR3 is TGTGCCAGCAGTTTGGAGGGTACGGTAGGTGAGCAGTACTTC. This sequence joins TRBV28 and TRBJ2-7; possibly TRBD2 for D (6 bases). This CDR3 is built from 14 residues. The V end was cut by 3 bases, the J end by 7 bases, with 16 bases between. Per germline, CDR1 MDHEN and CDR2 SYDVKM.

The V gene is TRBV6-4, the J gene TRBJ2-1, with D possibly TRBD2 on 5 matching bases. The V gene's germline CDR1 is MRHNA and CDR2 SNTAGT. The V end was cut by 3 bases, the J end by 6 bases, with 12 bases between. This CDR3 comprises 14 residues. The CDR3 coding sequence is TGTGCCAGCAGTGAATCTCCGGGGAGCAATGAGCAGTTCTTC. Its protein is CASSESPGSNEQFF.

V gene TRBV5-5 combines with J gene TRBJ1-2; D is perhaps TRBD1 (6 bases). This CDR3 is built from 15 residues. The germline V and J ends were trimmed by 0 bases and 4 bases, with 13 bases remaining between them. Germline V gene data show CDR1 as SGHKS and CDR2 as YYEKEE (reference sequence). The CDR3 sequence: CASSLAGGAAYGYTF. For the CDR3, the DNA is TGTGCCAGCAGCTTGGCCGGGGGGGCGGCCTATGGCTACACCTTC.

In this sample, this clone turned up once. CDR3 in amino acids: CSVASRNYGYTF. The CDR3 coding sequence is TGCAGCGTTGCTTCTAGGAACTATGGCTACACCTTC. The chain is built from TRBV29-1 and TRBJ1-2; unclear D gene. The germline V and J ends were trimmed by 4 bases and 2 bases, with 8 bases remaining between them. The germline V gene has CDR1 SQVTM and CDR2 ANQGSEA. CDR3 length: 12 residues. Supplemented by reference TRBV29-1 and TRBJ1-2, the full variable domain reads SAVISQKPSRDICQRGTSLTIQCQVDSQVTMMFWYRQQPGQSLTLIATANQGSEATYESGFVIDKFPISRPNLTFSTLTVSNMSPEDSSIYLCSVASRNYGYTFGSGTRLTVV.